A single sample gave rise to the 10 T cell receptor beta chains below, sequenced in a study of blood T cell repertoires in COVID-19. Produced via immunoSEQ multiplex PCR; TCRdb's table is partial and in-frame only. The sample has fewer than 350,000 clones, less than 95% seen once. Sequencing was carried out using PBMCs or T cells enriched from blood (not recorded which). The receptor set was obtained from a man between 35 and 55 years old who had been exposed to COVID-19.

The gene calls are TRBV7-2 and TRBJ2-7; the match to TRBD2 covers 7 bases. The CDR3 extends over 16 amino acids. The J segment lost 3 bases and the V segment lost 4 bases, leaving 12 bases of the junction unmatched. Germline CDR1 SGHTA, CDR2 FQGNSA. CDR3 sequence (DNA): TGTGCCAGCAGCTCCACCGGGCCGGGAGGTTACTACGAGCAGTACTTC. Translation gives CASSSTGPGGYYEQYF.

J is TRBJ1-1 and V is TRBV2; 8 bases align to TRBD1. V shed 6 bases and J 2 bases; nucleotides not matched to a gene: 5. Germline V gene lookup returns CDR1 SNHLY and CDR2 FYNNEI. CDR3 size: 14 residues. The CDR3 DNA is TGTGCCAGCAGCGCGACAGGGGCCAACACTGAAGCTTTCTTT. It yields the protein CASSATGANTEAFF.

This chain joins TRBV20-1 and TRBJ2-3, with 8 bases aligning to TRBD2. Trimming at V came to 3 bases and at J to 14 bases, leaving 10 bases not matched to a gene. There are 12 residues in the CDR3. CDR1 and CDR2 from the germline V gene are DFQATT and SNEGSKA (reference sequence). In DNA, the CDR3 is TGCAGTGCTAGTCTCAGGACTAGCCGTATGTATTTT. This sequence encodes CSASLRTSRMYF.

This clone was detected only once. This chain uses TRBV10-3 with TRBJ1-2; D may be TRBD1 (6 bases). The germline V and J ends were trimmed by 6 bases and 4 bases, with 15 bases remaining between them. Germline V CDR1 and CDR2: ENHRY, SYGVKD. The CDR3 runs 14 residues. The CDR3 DNA reads TGTGCCATCAGACCAGGGGAGTATGGCTATGGCTACACCTTC. Translating it yields CAIRPGEYGYGYTF.

The V gene is TRBV7-3, the J gene TRBJ2-1, with 7 bases matching TRBD2. Unmatched junction bases numbered 8, after V lost 2 bases and J lost 4 bases. This CDR3 comprises 16 residues. CDR1 is SGHTA and CDR2 is FQGTGA in the germline V gene. The DNA of the CDR3 is TGTGCCAGCAGCTTAGATTCTGGCGGGAGTTACAATGAGCAGTTCTTC. Its translation is CASSLDSGGSYNEQFF.

The V gene is TRBV9, the J gene TRBJ1-2; the match to TRBD1 covers 7 bases. The ends lost 4 bases at V and 4 bases at J; junction bases unmatched: 10. Germline V gene lookup returns CDR1 SGDLS and CDR2 YYNGEE. The CDR3 spans 15 residues. In nucleotides, the CDR3 is TGTGCCAGCAGCTCTGGACCGGGACAGATCTATGGCTACACCTTC. It yields the protein CASSSGPGQIYGYTF.

The rearrangement links TRBV18 to TRBJ1-2; D is ambiguous. This CDR3 has 14 amino acids. The V gene's germline CDR1 is KGHSH and CDR2 LQKENI. Trimming cost V 0 bases and J 4 bases, with 9 bases left between them. DNA for the CDR3: TGTGCCAGCTCACCACCGGTCAGAACCTATGGCTACACCTTC. Amino acids: CASSPPVRTYGYTF.

The chain couples TRBV5-1 to TRBJ1-2, with D unresolved. V was shortened by 5 bases and J by 7 bases, with 15 bases between the two germline ends. Germline CDR1 is SGHRS and CDR2 is YFSETQ. The CDR3 is 13 amino acids. The CDR3 loop reads CASRVGEASGYTF. The CDR3 nucleotides are TGCGCCAGCAGAGTAGGTGAGGCGTCTGGCTACACCTTC.

This clone occurred once. CDR3 region: CASSEQGLARETQYF. The CDR3 DNA reads TGTGCCAGCAGCGAACAGGGGTTAGCGCGAGAGACCCAGTACTTC. This chain links TRBV7-3 with TRBJ2-5; TRBD1 aligns across 7 bases. Per the germline V gene, CDR1 is SGHTA and CDR2 is FQGTGA. This CDR3 comprises 15 residues. J was trimmed by 4 bases and V by 5 bases; bases with no gene match: 10. The full variable domain, rest sourced from reference TRBV7-3 and TRBJ2-5, is GAGVSQTPSNKVTEKGKYVELRCDPISGHTALYWYRQSLGQGPEFLIYFQGTGAADDSGLPNDRFFAVRPEGSVSTLKIQRTERGDSAVYLCASSEQGLARETQYFGPGTRLLVL.

V is TRBV5-4 and J is TRBJ1-1; perhaps TRBD1 as D (5 bases). Trimming removed 0 bases at V and 0 bases at J, with 9 bases between. The germline V gene encodes CDR1 SGHNT and CDR2 YYREEE (reference sequence). The CDR3 sequence is 15 residues long. CDR3 coding DNA: TGTGCCAGCAGCTTGGCCCTAGGGGTGAACACTGAAGCTTTCTTT. Protein: CASSLALGVNTEAFF.